What follows are 10 T cell receptor beta chains derived from one specimen sequenced in a study of response to subunit inactivated influenza vaccine. In TCRdb, the RT-PCR reads were re-called with MiXCR into one record per CDR3 protein. The sample lists a few hundred thousand distinct CDR3 sequences; 10% to 15% were seen once. Sample: non-naive T cells sorted from PBMCs, taken roughly 15 days before vaccination. These receptor sequences come from a man aged 45-60 years who received an inactivated influenza vaccine.

There are a few counts of this clonotype. V usage is TRBV20-1 and J usage is TRBJ1-1, with TRBD1 identical over 7 bases. CDR3 length: 12 residues. Germline V gene lookup returns CDR1 DFQATT and CDR2 SNEGSKA (reference sequence). The V segment lost 4 bases and the J segment 4 bases; nucleotides outside the gene matches: 3. The CDR3 loop is CSATRQGTEAFF. As DNA, the CDR3 is TGCAGTGCTACGAGACAGGGCACTGAAGCTTTCTTT.

The table lists this clonotype with many counts. The chain is built from TRBV20-1 and TRBJ2-3; TRBD2 is a possible D gene (5 bases). CDR1 is DFQATT and CDR2 is SNEGSKA in the germline V gene (reference sequence). CDR3 size: 13 residues. V shed 0 bases and J shed 6 bases, with 10 bases lying between them. CDR3 in amino acids: CSAREPLEDTQYF. The CDR3, as DNA: TGCAGTGCTAGAGAACCACTAGAGGATACGCAGTATTTT.

V and J are TRBV29-1 and TRBJ2-7; a weak D match, TRBD1 (5 bases). From germline, CDR1 is SQVTM and CDR2 ANQGSEA. The CDR3 loop spans 13 amino acids. Trimming took 1 base from V and 3 from J, leaving 10 bases between them. CDR3 loop: CSVEGQFNYEQYF. CDR3 coding DNA: TGCAGCGTTGAAGGACAGTTTAACTACGAGCAGTACTTC.

The rearrangement links TRBV7-2 to TRBJ2-1; TRBD2 matches 8 bases. This CDR3 is 15 amino acids long. The J segment lost 7 bases and the V segment lost 5 bases, leaving 10 bases of the junction unmatched. Per germline, CDR1 SGHTA and CDR2 FQGNSA. The CDR3 region is CASSPEAGVGNEQFF. The CDR3 DNA follows: TGTGCCAGCAGCCCAGAAGCGGGAGTGGGGAATGAGCAGTTCTTC.

The J gene is TRBJ1-3, the V gene TRBV12-3 or TRBV12-4; D is undetermined. The CDR3 contains 14 residues. Trimming took 6 bases from V and 0 from J, leaving 9 bases between them. CDR3 coding DNA: TGTGCCAGCAGGGGATCGAGCTCTGGAAACACCATATATTTT. It codes for CASRGSSSGNTIYF.

This clonotype was counted a few times. This chain joins TRBV6-2 or TRBV6-3 and TRBJ1-5, with 7 bases aligning to TRBD1. The CDR3 extends over 15 amino acids. Germline V gene lookup returns CDR1 MNHEY and CDR2 SVGEGT. V lost 2 bases to trimming and J lost 7 bases; unmatched junction nucleotides: 8. The CDR3 is CASSYGAGGRQPQHF. The CDR3 coding sequence is TGTGCCAGCAGTTACGGGGCAGGGGGGCGGCAGCCCCAGCATTTT.

CDR3 in DNA: TGCGCCAGCAGCCAAGGGGTCTCCAGGTTGATAGCCAAAAACATTCAGTACTTC. Its translation is CASSQGVSRLIAKNIQYF. The chain combines TRBV4-3 with TRBJ2-4; D ambiguous. Germline-derived CDR1 and CDR2 are LGHNA and YSLEER. The CDR3 totals 18 residues. The V gene lost 1 base and the J gene lost 0 bases, with 16 bases spanning the gap.

This clonotype came up many times. The V and J genes are TRBV5-5 and TRBJ1-1; 7 nucleotides match TRBD1. Trimming took 0 bases from V and 9 from J; bases not matched to a gene: 11. Germline loops: CDR1 SGHKS, CDR2 YYEKEE (reference sequence). This CDR3 spans 15 amino acids. As DNA, the CDR3 is TGTGCCAGCAGCTTGGAAGTGACAGGGCCTACTCAAGCTTTCTTT. Translation: CASSLEVTGPTQAFF.

This clonotype was counted many times. The genes are TRBV9 and TRBJ2-1; perhaps TRBD2 as D (5 bases). This CDR3 comprises 15 residues. The V gene lost 4 bases and the J gene lost 2 bases, with 13 bases spanning the gap. Germline CDR1 SGDLS, CDR2 YYNGEE. The CDR3 loop is CASSTRDLTYNEQFF. The CDR3 DNA reads TGTGCCAGCAGCACCCGGGATCTAACCTACAATGAGCAGTTCTTC.

This clonotype was observed at least ten times. The chain is built from TRBV3-1 and TRBJ2-3; no clear D. The CDR3 is 13 amino acids. CDR1 LGHDT and CDR2 YNNKEL come from the germline V gene (reference sequence). The V end lost 4 bases, the J end lost 2 bases, and 7 bases lay between the germline ends. The CDR3: CASSRRTTDTQYF. The CDR3 DNA sequence: TGTGCCAGCAGCCGCCGGACCACAGATACGCAGTATTTT.